Below are 18 T cell receptor beta chains sequenced from a single sample in a study of OX40 agonist ivuxolimab in advanced cancers. Assay used: immunoSEQ multiplex PCR; TCRdb lists only in-frame clones, some missing. The sample includes some 49,000 clones, about 80% seen only once; the top ten take 7.9%. Source: CD4+ or CD8+ T cells sorted from blood, taken in a trial of the OX40 agonist ivuxolimab. These receptors came from an adult with an advanced solid tumor such as melanoma, head and neck, liver or kidney cancer.

V is TRBV23-1 and J is TRBJ1-6; D is unresolved. TRBV23-1 is noted as an ORF with a role that remains uncertain. V lost 3 bases and J lost 6, with 12 bases in between. The CDR3 has 15 amino acids. The CDR3 nucleotides are TGCGCCAGCAGTCAGTCGGCAGGACTTAATTCACCCCTCCACTTT. Translation: CASSQSAGLNSPLHF.

The V and J genes are TRBV7-2 and TRBJ1-1; no reliable D call. Per the germline V gene, CDR1 is SGHTA and CDR2 is FQGNSA. This CDR3 is built from 12 residues. The V end lost 4 bases, the J end lost 4 bases, and 7 bases lay between the germline ends. In DNA form, the CDR3 reads TGTGCCAGCAGCTGGCTGGGCACTGAAGCTTTCTTT. Translation: CASSWLGTEAFF.

The rearrangement links TRBV30 to TRBJ2-7, with 7 bases that match TRBD2. The CDR3 consists of 14 residues. Germline CDR1 is GTSNPN and CDR2 is SVGIG (reference sequence). V lost 4 bases, J lost 2 bases, and 8 bases stayed unmatched. CDR3 DNA sequence: TGTGCCTGGATTAAGGCGGGAGTACCCTACGAGCAGTACTTC. Its translation: CAWIKAGVPYEQYF.

This clone was seen a single time. The genes are TRBV18 and TRBJ2-1; tentatively, D is TRBD1 (6 bases). Germline CDR1 is KGHSH and CDR2 is LQKENI. With 5 bases removed from V and 0 bases from J, the gap between germline ends came to 14 bases. The CDR3 consists of 16 residues. CDR3: CASSARGRSSYNEQFF. The CDR3 bases are TGTGCCAGCTCAGCCAGGGGCCGTAGCTCCTACAATGAGCAGTTCTTC.

In its sample, this clone was seen a few times. The chain links TRBV2 to TRBJ2-3, with 7 positions matching TRBD1. J gave up 5 bases and V 7 bases, and 9 bases lay outside the gene matches. The CDR3 extends over 14 amino acids. CDR1 and CDR2 from the germline V gene are SNHLY and FYNNEI. CDR3 nucleotides: TGTGCCAGCATCCTCGACAGGGAGAGAGATACGCAGTATTTT. Protein product: CASILDRERDTQYF.

About this clone: At one boundary the junction diverges from the germline segment, which might be a read error. The chain couples TRBV10-3 to TRBJ2-2, with 11 bases fitting TRBD1. Germline CDR1 ENHRY, CDR2 SYGVKD. The CDR3 consists of 15 residues. The CDR3 region is CAISEGTGGAGELFF. In nucleotides, the CDR3 is TGTGCCATCAGTGAGGGGACAGGGGGGGCCGGAGAGCTGTTTTTT.

The chain has TRBV27 and TRBJ1-1; 8 positions match TRBD1. CDR1 is MNHEY, CDR2 SMNVEV, per germline (reference sequence). This CDR3 spans 15 amino acids. Germline trimming cut 3 bases from V and 6 bases from J; bases unmatched to any gene: 9. The CDR3 is CASSFSAGGAAEAFF. The CDR3 coding sequence is TGTGCCAGCAGTTTTTCGGCAGGGGGCGCGGCTGAAGCTTTCTTT.

The J gene is TRBJ2-3, the V gene TRBV15; tentatively, D is TRBD2 (6 bases). With 5 bases removed from V and 2 bases from J, the gap between germline ends came to 11 bases. Germline V lookup: CDR1 LNHNV, CDR2 YYDKDF (reference sequence). The CDR3 runs 14 residues. CDR3 protein: CATSPTGLTDTQYF. CDR3 in DNA: TGTGCCACCAGCCCCACGGGACTCACAGATACGCAGTATTTT. The variable domain in full, completed from reference TRBV15 and TRBJ2-3, reads DAMVIQNPRYQVTQFGKPVTLSCSQTLNHNVMYWYQQKSSQAPKLLFHYYDKDFNNEADTPDNFQSRRPNTSFCFLDIRSPGLGDTAMYLCATSPTGLTDTQYFGPGTRLTVL.

CDR3 region: CASSLGRPGAPRTGYTF. CDR3 coding DNA: TGTGCCAGCAGCTTAGGTAGGCCAGGGGCCCCTCGGACGGGCTACACCTTC. The J gene is TRBJ1-2, the V gene TRBV7-6, with a weak D call TRBD1 (6 bases). CDR3 length: 17 residues. From germline, CDR1 is SGHVS and CDR2 FNYEAQ. Trimming cost V 1 base and J 8 bases, with 23 bases left between them. The full variable domain, its missing parts supplied by reference TRBV7-6 and TRBJ1-2, is GAGVSQSPRYKVTKRGQDVALRCDPISGHVSLYWYRQALGQGPEFLTYFNYEAQQDKSGLPNDRFSAERPEGSISTLTIQRTEQRDSAMYRCASSLGRPGAPRTGYTFGSGTRLTVV.

V gene TRBV10-3 combines with J gene TRBJ1-5, with 12 bases lining up with TRBD1. The CDR3 length is 17 residues. Germline values: CDR1 ENHRY, CDR2 SYGVKD. With 5 bases clipped from V and 5 bases from J, the junction kept 10 bases outside the gene matches. DNA of the CDR3: TGTGCCATCAGTCCCGGGACAGGGGGCATCGCTGATCAGCCCCAGCATTTT. This codes for CAISPGTGGIADQPQHF.

This clone was seen a few times. V gene TRBV5-4 combines with J gene TRBJ2-5; the match to TRBD1 covers 12 bases. CDR1 SGHNT and CDR2 YYREEE come from the germline V gene (reference sequence). The CDR3 runs 14 residues. V gave up 4 bases and J gave up 14 bases; unmatched junction bases: 12. The CDR3 DNA reads TGTGCCAGCAGCCTAAATCCGGGACAGGGGGCGATCTACTTC. This sequence encodes CASSLNPGQGAIYF.

DNA for the CDR3: TGTGCCAGCAGGGGAAGACAGCCCAATCAGCCCCAGCATTTT. Its protein is CASRGRQPNQPQHF. This chain joins TRBV6-5 and TRBJ1-5; TRBD1 is a possible D gene (5 bases). Trimming removed 6 bases at V and 3 bases at J, with 12 bases between. The CDR3 extends over 14 amino acids. The germline V gene has CDR1 MNHEY and CDR2 SVGAGI.

The gene calls are TRBV12-5 and TRBJ1-3; 7 bases fit TRBD1. Germline V CDR1 and CDR2: LGHNT, FRNRAP. The V segment lost 2 bases and the J segment 6 bases; nucleotides outside the gene matches: 13. The CDR3 runs to 17 residues. The CDR3 loop is CASGLTDVQGIENTIYF. CDR3 DNA sequence: TGTGCTAGTGGTTTGACCGACGTACAGGGGATTGAAAACACCATATATTTT.

This rearrangement joins TRBV18 to TRBJ2-1; 7 bases are a match to TRBD1. CDR1 is KGHSH, CDR2 LQKENI, per germline. V lost 0 bases, J lost 10 bases, and 6 bases stayed unmatched. There are 14 residues in the CDR3. CDR3 sequence reads: CASSPPVEGGEQFF. In DNA, the CDR3 is TGTGCCAGCTCACCACCGGTGGAAGGGGGCGAGCAGTTCTTC.

The chain joins TRBV6-5 to TRBJ2-2, with a tentative D call TRBD1 (5 bases). The CDR3 runs to 15 residues. Trimming took off 2 bases at V and 0 bases at J, with 7 bases between the two ends. Germline lookup yields CDR1 MNHEY and CDR2 SVGAGI. CDR3 in amino acids: CASSYETANTGELFF. Here the CDR3 DNA reads TGTGCCAGCAGTTACGAGACAGCGAACACCGGGGAGCTGTTTTTT.

This clone was counted between two and nine times. The chain is built from TRBV10-3 and TRBJ1-6, with D uncertain. Germline CDR1 is ENHRY and CDR2 is SYGVKD. The CDR3 runs 17 residues. Trimming left V 2 bases short and J 6 bases short, with 17 bases between. The CDR3 DNA follows: TGTGCCATCAGTGAGATCCAAGGCAGCGTGGTTAATTCACCCCTCCACTTT. This translates into CAISEIQGSVVNSPLHF.

V usage is TRBV6-5 and J usage is TRBJ2-5; D possibly matches TRBD1 or TRBD2 (5 bases each). The J call is uncertain, as TRBJ2-7 better fits the DNA end. The CDR3 has 13 amino acids. The germline CDR1 and CDR2 sequences are MNHEY and SVGAGI. Here the CDR3 DNA reads TGTGCCAGCAGTTACCCAGGGAGCTACGAGCAGTACTTC. This translates into CASSYPGSYEQYF.

J is TRBJ1-2 and V is TRBV6-5; TRBD1 matches at 9 bases. The V and J ends lost 8 bases and 4 bases, in that order; junction bases with no gene match: 8. Germline CDR1 is MNHEY and CDR2 is SVGAGI. The CDR3 sequence is 14 residues long. DNA for the CDR3: TGTGCCAGCCATGCTGGGACAGGGCTCTATGGCTACACCTTC. It is translated as CASHAGTGLYGYTF.